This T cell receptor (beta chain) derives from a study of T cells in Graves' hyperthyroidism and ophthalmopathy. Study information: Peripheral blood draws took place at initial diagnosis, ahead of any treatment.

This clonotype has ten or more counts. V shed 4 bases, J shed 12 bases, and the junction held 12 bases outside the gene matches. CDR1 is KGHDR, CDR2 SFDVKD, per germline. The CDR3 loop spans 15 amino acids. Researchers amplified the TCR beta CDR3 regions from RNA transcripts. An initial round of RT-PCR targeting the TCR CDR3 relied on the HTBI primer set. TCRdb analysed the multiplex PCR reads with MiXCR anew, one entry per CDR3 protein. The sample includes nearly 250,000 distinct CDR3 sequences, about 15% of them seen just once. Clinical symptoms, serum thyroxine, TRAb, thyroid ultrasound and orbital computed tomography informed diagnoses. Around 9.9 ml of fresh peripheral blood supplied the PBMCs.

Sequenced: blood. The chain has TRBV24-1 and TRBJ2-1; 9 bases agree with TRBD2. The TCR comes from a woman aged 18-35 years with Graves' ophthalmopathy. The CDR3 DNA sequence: TGTGCCACCAGTGACCCCGGGCCTAGCGGGAATATGCAGTTCTTC. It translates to CATSDPGPSGNMQFF.